This TCR beta chain appears in the sequencing data of a study of T cell repertoires in cytomegalovirus infection. At the level of the study: An indication of both CMV infection and matching HLA type came from public TCR beta signatures.

Study observations and caveats: Public TCR beta family frequency separated CMV-and-HLA carriers, including in an independent cohort. CMV-specific TCR beta clonotypes restricted by HLA-C dominated the ex vivo response.

From the reads, TCRdb called clonotypes with MiXCR, one entry per CDR3 protein. The top ten clones hold roughly 10% of a sample with around 450,000 distinct CDR3 sequences, about 11% of them seen once. The V gene's germline CDR1 is LGHDT and CDR2 YNNKEL (reference sequence). The junction had 1 base not matched to a gene; V was cut back by 2 bases and J by 6 bases. The CDR3 has 13 amino acids. Concerning this clonotype itself: Its antigen remains unidentified. This may be a read error, as it is one base from a much larger clone.

This TCR derives from a human donor in good health (CMV status not recorded). Some clones in this sample may be carry-over from other donors' samples. Sequencing used PBMCs. The rearrangement joins TRBV3-1 to TRBJ1-5; TRBD1 agrees at 7 bases. The CDR3 spells CASSQTGVQPQHF. As DNA, the CDR3 is TGTGCCAGCAGCCAAACAGGGGTTCAGCCCCAGCATTTT.